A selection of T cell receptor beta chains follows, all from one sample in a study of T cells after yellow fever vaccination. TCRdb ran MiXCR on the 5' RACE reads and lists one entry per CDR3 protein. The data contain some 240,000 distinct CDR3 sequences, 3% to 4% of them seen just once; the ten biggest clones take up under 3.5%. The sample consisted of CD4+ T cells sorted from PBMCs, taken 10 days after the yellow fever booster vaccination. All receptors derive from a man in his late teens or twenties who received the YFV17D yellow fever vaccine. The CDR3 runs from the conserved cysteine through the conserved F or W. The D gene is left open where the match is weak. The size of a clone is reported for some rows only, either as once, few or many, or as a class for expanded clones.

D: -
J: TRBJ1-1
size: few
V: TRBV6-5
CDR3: CASSYGSAGNTEAFF
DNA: TGTGCCAGCAGTTACGGGAGTGCGGGGAACACTGAAGCTTTCTTT

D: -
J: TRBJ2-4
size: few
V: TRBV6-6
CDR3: CASSYSLQTRGTLLAKNIQYF
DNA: TGTGCCAGCAGTTACTCTCTACAGACAAGGGGCACCTTGCTAGCCAAAAACATTCAGTACTTC

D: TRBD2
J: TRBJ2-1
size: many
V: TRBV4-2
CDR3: CASSQVQAGANEQFF
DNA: TGTGCCAGCAGCCAAGTACAAGCGGGGGCCAATGAGCAGTTCTTC

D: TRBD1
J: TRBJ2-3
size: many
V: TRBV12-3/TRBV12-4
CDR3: CASSLRDRFRTDTQYF
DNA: TGTGCCAGCAGTCTCCGGGACAGGTTCCGCACAGATACGCAGTATTTT

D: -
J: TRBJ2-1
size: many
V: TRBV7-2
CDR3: CASSPTPGFYNEQFF
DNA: TGTGCCAGCAGCCCGACCCCGGGGTTCTACAATGAGCAGTTCTTC

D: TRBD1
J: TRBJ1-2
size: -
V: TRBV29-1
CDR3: CSVRGERDRGNYGYTF
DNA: TGCAGCGTCCGAGGGGAGCGGGACAGGGGTAACTATGGCTACACCTTC

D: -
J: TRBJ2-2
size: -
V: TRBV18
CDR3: CASSPGIDTGELFF
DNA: TGTGCCAGCTCACCTGGGATAGACACCGGGGAGCTGTTTTTT

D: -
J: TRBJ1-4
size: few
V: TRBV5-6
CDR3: CASSRLGFGRDNEKLFF
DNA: TGTGCCAGCAGCCGTTTGGGTTTTGGCCGTGATAATGAAAAACTGTTTTTT

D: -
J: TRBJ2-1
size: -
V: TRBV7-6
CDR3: CASSFFRDLEQFF
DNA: TGTGCCAGCAGCTTCTTCCGGGACCTCGAGCAGTTCTTC

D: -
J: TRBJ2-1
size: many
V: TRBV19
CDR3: CASTQGTYFSEQFF
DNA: TGTGCCAGTACCCAAGGGACTTATTTTAGTGAGCAGTTCTTC

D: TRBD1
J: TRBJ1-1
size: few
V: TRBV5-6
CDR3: CASSLTQGGAEAFF
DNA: TGTGCCAGCAGCTTGACTCAGGGGGGCGCTGAAGCTTTCTTT

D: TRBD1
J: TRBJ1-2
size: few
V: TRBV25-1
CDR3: CASSEYTGTGIYGYTF
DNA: TGTGCCAGCAGTGAATATACCGGGACAGGGATATATGGCTACACCTTC

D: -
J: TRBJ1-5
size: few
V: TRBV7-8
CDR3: CASSLEGSPQPQHF
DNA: TGTGCCAGCAGCTTGGAAGGGTCGCCTCAGCCCCAGCATTTT

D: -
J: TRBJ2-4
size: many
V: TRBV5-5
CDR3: CASSLVAGADIQYF
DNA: TGTGCCAGCAGCTTGGTAGCAGGGGCTGACATTCAGTACTTC

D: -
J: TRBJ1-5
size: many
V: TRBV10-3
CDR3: CAIRQDSNQPQHF
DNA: TGTGCCATAAGACAAGACAGCAATCAGCCCCAGCATTTT

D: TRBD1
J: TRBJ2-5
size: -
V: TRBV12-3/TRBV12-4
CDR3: CASRLDRDETQYF
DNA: TGTGCCAGCAGGCTTGACAGGGATGAGACCCAGTACTTC

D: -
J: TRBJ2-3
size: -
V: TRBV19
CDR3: CASRSQGGSRPDTQYF
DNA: TGTGCCAGTAGATCCCAGGGGGGATCTCGACCAGATACGCAGTATTTT

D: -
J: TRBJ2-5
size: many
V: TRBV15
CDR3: CATSRAGRKETQYF
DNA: TGTGCCACCAGCAGAGCGGGGAGGAAAGAGACCCAGTACTTC

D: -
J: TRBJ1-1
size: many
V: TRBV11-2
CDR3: CASRGSGETEAFF
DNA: TGTGCCAGCCGGGGTTCAGGGGAGACTGAAGCTTTCTTT

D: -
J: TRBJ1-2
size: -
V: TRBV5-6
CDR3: CASSLELLGRADGYTF
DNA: TGTGCCAGCAGCTTGGAATTATTGGGCAGGGCCGATGGCTACACCTTC

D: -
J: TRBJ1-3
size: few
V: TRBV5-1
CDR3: CASSLARQGTGNTIYF
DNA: TGCGCCAGCAGCTTGGCCCGGCAGGGAACGGGAAACACCATATATTTT

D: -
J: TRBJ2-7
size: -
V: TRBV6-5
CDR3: CASSRDVGREQYF
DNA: TGTGCCAGCTCCAGGGACGTTGGTAGGGAGCAGTACTTC

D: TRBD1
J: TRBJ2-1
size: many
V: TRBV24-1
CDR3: CATSDPGQGADEQFF
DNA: TGTGCCACCAGTGATCCGGGGCAGGGGGCCGATGAGCAGTTCTTC

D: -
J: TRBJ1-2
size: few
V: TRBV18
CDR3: CASSPQDYGYTF
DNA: TGTGCCAGCTCACCCCAGGACTATGGCTACACCTTC

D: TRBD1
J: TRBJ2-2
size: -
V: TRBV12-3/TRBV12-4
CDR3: CASSPNRGRSGELFF
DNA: TGTGCCAGCAGTCCAAACAGGGGGCGATCCGGGGAGCTGTTTTTT